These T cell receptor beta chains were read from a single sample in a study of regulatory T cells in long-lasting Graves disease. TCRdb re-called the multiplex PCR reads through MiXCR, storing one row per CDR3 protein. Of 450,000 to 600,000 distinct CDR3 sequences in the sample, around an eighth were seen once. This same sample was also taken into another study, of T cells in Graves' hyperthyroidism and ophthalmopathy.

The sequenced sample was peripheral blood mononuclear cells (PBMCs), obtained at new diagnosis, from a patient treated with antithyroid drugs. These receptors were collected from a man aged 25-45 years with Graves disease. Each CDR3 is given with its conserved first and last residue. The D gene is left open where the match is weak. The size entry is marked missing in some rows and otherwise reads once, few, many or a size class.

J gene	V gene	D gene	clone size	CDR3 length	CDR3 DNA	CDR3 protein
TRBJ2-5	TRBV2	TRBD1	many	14	TGTGCCAGCAGTGAGGGACAGGGTGTGAAGACCCAGTACTTC	CASSEGQGVKTQYF
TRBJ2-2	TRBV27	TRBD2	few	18	TGTGCCAGCAGTTTTATAGTAACTAGCGGGAGAAGGACCGGGGAGCTGTTTTTT	CASSFIVTSGRRTGELFF
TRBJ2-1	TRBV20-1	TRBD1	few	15	TGCAGTGCTGTACCCCCGGACAGGGCCTACAATGAGCAGTTCTTC	CSAVPPDRAYNEQFF
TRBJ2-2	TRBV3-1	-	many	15	TGTGCCAGCAGCCAACTAAGGGGCTCGGCCGGGGAGCTGTTTTTT	CASSQLRGSAGELFF
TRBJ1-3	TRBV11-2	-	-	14	TGTGCCAGCGGCTCACGGACGGTGGGAAACACCATATATTTT	CASGSRTVGNTIYF
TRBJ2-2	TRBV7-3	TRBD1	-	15	TGTGCCAGCAACAAAGACAGGGGGCGCTCCGGGGAGCTGTTTTTT	CASNKDRGRSGELFF
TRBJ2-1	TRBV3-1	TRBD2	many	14	TGTGCCAGCAGCCAACAGCGGGAGCGTCCCGAGCAGTTCTTC	CASSQQRERPEQFF
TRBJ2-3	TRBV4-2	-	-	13	TGTGCCAGCAGCCACCCAACCGGGGATACGCAGTATTTT	CASSHPTGDTQYF
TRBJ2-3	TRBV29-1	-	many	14	TGCAGCGTTGGGGAAAGGGTTAGCACAGATACGCAGTATTTT	CSVGERVSTDTQYF
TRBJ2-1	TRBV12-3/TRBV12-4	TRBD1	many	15	TGTGCCAGCAGCCTACCGGGACAGGGAAAGAATGAGCAGTTCTTC	CASSLPGQGKNEQFF
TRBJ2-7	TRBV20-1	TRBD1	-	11	TGCAGTGCCTGGGACAGGGCGGAGCAGTACTTC	CSAWDRAEQYF
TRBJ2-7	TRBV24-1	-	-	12	TGTGCCACCAGTGCGTCGGGGGACGAGCAGTACTTC	CATSASGDEQYF
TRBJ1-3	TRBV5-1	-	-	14	TGTGCCAGCAGCCTGTTGGGACCCGGAAACACCATATATTTT	CASSLLGPGNTIYF
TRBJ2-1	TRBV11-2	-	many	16	TGTGCCAGCAGCGATTTCGATCCACCTTCCTACAATGAGCAGTTCTTC	CASSDFDPPSYNEQFF
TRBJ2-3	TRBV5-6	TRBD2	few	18	TGTGCCAGCAGCCCGAGCGGCTTCGCGGGAGAGTTTGTCGATACGCAGTATTTT	CASSPSGFAGEFVDTQYF
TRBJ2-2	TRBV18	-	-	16	TGTGCCAGCTCACCTGACAGCTATTTGAACACCGGGGAGCTGTTTTTT	CASSPDSYLNTGELFF
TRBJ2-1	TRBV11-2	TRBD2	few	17	TGTGCCAGCAGCTTAGTTTTCGGACTAGCGGGAGAGGGTGAGCAGTTCTTC	CASSLVFGLAGEGEQFF
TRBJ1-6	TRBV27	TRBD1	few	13	TGTGCCAGCAGTTCGACAGGGTACTCACCCCTCCACTTT	CASSSTGYSPLHF
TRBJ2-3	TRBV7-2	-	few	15	TGTGCCAGCAGCTTGTTTGGGGATAACACAGATACGCAGTATTTT	CASSLFGDNTDTQYF
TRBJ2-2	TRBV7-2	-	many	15	TGTGCCAGCAGCCGAGGACGTCAGAACACCGGGGAGCTGTTTTTT	CASSRGRQNTGELFF
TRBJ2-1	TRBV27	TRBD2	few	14	TGTGCCAGCAGTCTGATAGCGGGACGCAATGAGCAGTTCTTC	CASSLIAGRNEQFF
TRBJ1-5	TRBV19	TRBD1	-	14	TGTGCCAGTAGTAGGACAGGGTGGGATCAGCCCCAGCATTTT	CASSRTGWDQPQHF
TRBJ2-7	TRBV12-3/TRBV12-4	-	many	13	TGTGCCAGCAGTTCCCGGGGTGCCCTTGAGCAGTACTTC	CASSSRGALEQYF
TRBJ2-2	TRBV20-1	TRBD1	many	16	TGCAGTGCTAGAGGAGGGGGCATGGGTTTCACAGGGGAGCTGTTTTTT	CSARGGGMGFTGELFF
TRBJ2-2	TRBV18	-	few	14	TGTGCCAGCTCACCACAGCCGGGGGCAGAGGAGCTGTTTTTT	CASSPQPGAEELFF
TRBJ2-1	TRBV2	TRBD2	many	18	TGTGCCAGCAGTGGGACTAGCGGGAGTAGTAAGTCCTACAATGAGCAGTTCTTC	CASSGTSGSSKSYNEQFF
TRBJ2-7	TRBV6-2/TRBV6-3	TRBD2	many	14	TGTGCCAGCAGGGTAAGGACTAGCAGCTACGAGCAGTACTTC	CASRVRTSSYEQYF
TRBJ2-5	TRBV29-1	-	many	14	TGCAGCGTTGATACAGGCACCACCCAAGAGACCCAGTACTTC	CSVDTGTTQETQYF
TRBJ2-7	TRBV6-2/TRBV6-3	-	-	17	TGTGCCAGCAGTTCCCCCCGATCGGTTGCGGACTCGTACGAGCAGTACTTC	CASSSPRSVADSYEQYF
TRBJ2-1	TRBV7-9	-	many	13	TGTGCCAGCAGCTTAGCTTCGGGGCACAAGCAGTTCTTC	CASSLASGHKQFF
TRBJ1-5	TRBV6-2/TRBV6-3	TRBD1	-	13	TGTGCCAGCAAGGGGACAGCATATCAGCCCCAGCATTTT	CASKGTAYQPQHF
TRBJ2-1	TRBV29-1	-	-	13	TGCAGCGTTGGGGCCGTACGGTACAATGAGCAGTTCTTC	CSVGAVRYNEQFF
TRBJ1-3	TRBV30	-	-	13	TGTGCCTGGAGGGGGGATGTTGGAAACACCATATATTTT	CAWRGDVGNTIYF
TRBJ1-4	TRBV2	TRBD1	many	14	TGTGCCACCTGGGGACAGGGGGGAGGAGAAAAACTGTTTTTT	CATWGQGGGEKLFF
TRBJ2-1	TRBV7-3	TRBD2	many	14	TGTGCCAGCAGCTTCCTAGCGGGAGGAGGTGAGCAGTTCTTC	CASSFLAGGGEQFF
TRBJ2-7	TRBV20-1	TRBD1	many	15	TGCAGTGCCCCTCCCGCTGACAGGGGTGACTACGAGCAGTACTTC	CSAPPADRGDYEQYF
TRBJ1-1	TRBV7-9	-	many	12	TGTGCCAGCAGCTTAGTGGCTCATGAAGCTTTCTTT	CASSLVAHEAFF
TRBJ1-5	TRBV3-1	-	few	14	TGTGCCAGCAGCCAAGCTACAGGGATTCAGCCCCAGCATTTT	CASSQATGIQPQHF
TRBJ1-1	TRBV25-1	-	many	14	TGTGCCAGCAGTGAATCCACAGTGAACACTGAAGCTTTCTTT	CASSESTVNTEAFF
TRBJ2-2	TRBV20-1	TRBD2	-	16	TGCAGTGCTAGAGGGGGACTAGCGGGCAACACCGGGGAGCTGTTTTTT	CSARGGLAGNTGELFF
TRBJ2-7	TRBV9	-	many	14	TGTGCCAGCAGCGTAGGAGGGAACTCCTACGAGCAGTACTTC	CASSVGGNSYEQYF
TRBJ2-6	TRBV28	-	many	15	TGTGCCAGCCTCACTGGGGCAGCTGGGGCCAACGTCCTGACTTTC	CASLTGAAGANVLTF
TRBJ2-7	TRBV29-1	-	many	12	TGCAGCGTCAATAGCGGATCCTACGAGCAGTACTTC	CSVNSGSYEQYF
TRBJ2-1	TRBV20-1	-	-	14	TGCAGTGTTATCCCCCGGGTGGGCCACAATGAGCAGTTCTTC	CSVIPRVGHNEQFF
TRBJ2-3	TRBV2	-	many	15	TGTGCCAGCACTACCTCCCCCGGACTCACAGATACGCAGTATTTT	CASTTSPGLTDTQYF
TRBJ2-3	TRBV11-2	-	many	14	TGTGCCAGCAGCCGAGACTTGGCAGCAGATACGCAGTATTTT	CASSRDLAADTQYF
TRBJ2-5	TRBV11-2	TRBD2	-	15	TGTGCCAGCAGCCTGGGACTAGCGGAAACAGAGACCCAGTACTTC	CASSLGLAETETQYF
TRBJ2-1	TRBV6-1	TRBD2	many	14	TGTGCCAGCAATCGGGCAGCGCGGGAGTATGAGCAGTTCTTC	CASNRAAREYEQFF
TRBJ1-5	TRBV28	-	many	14	TGTGCCAGCAAAGGGAGGCAGTTCAATCAGCCCCAGCATTTT	CASKGRQFNQPQHF
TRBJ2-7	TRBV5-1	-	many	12	TGTGCCAGCAGTGCCGGGTCTTACGAGCAGTACTTC	CASSAGSYEQYF
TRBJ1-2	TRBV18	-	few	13	TGTGCCAGCAGCCCCCCCGGGTCTTATGGCTACACCTTC	CASSPPGSYGYTF
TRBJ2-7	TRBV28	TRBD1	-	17	TGTGCCAGCAGCCAAAGGAAGTCCGGGACAGGGGTTTACGAGCAGTACTTC	CASSQRKSGTGVYEQYF
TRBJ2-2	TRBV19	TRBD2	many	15	TGTGCCAGTAGAGTTAGCGGGCCGAACACCGGGGAGCTGTTTTTT	CASRVSGPNTGELFF
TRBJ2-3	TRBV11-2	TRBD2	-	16	TGTGCCAGCGACGGGCGAGCGGGAACTAGCACAGATACGCAGTATTTT	CASDGRAGTSTDTQYF
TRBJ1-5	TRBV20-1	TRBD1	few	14	TGCAGTGCTGGGAGGGCCGGGACAGGGGGGTCCCAGCATTTT	CSAGRAGTGGSQHF